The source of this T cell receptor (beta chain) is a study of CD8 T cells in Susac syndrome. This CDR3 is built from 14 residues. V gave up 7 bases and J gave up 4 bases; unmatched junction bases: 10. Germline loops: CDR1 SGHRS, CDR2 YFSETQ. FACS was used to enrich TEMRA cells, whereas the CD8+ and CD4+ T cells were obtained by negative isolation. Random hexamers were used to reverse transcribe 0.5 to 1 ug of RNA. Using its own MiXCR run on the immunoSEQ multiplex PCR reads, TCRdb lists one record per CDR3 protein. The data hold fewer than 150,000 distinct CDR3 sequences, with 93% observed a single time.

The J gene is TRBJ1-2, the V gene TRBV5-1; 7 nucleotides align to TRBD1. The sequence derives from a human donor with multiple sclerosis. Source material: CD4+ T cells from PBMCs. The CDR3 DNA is TGCGCCAGCCGCGGAGACAGGGCCTCCTATGGCTACACCTTC. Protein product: CASRGDRASYGYTF.